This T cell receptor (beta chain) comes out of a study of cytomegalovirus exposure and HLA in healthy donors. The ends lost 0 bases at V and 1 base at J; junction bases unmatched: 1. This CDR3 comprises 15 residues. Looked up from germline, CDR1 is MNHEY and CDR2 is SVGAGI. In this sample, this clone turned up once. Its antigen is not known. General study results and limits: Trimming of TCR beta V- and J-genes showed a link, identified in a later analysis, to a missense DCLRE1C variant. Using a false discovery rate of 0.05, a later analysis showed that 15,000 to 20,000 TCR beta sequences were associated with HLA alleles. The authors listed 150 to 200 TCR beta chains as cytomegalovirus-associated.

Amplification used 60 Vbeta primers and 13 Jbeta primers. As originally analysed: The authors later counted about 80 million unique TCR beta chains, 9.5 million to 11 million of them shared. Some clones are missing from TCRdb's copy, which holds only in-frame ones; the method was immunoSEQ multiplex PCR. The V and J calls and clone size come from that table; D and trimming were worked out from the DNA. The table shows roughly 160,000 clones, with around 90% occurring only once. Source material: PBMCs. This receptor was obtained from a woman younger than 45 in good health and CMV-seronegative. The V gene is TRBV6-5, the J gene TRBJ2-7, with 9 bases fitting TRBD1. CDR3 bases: TGTGCCAGCAGTTACTCCGGGACAGGGTCCTACGAGCAGTACTTC. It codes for CASSYSGTGSYEQYF.